This T cell receptor beta chain was sequenced in a study of regulatory T cells in long-lasting Graves disease. Study in general: Over 5 years on antithyroid drugs plus positive TSH receptor antibodies marked Graves' disease as persistent. Study findings and constraints: Blood alone, not thyroid tissue, was studied. Newly diagnosed disease favored TRBV20-1 and TRBJ2-1 over persistent disease.

The CDR3 consists of 17 residues. Per germline, CDR1 SGHRS and CDR2 YFSETQ. Losses at the gene ends were 1 base for V and 3 bases for J; bases not matched to a gene: 13. HTBI primers from iRepertoire and Arm-PCR of CDR3 regions yielded the TCR beta libraries. One entry per CDR3 protein results from TCRdb running MiXCR on the multiplex PCR reads. The sample lists around 460,000 distinct CDR3 sequences, approximately 23% occurring once. Time point specified: persistent/refractory GD, antithyroid drugs over 5 years with positive TRAb. Extracted RNA from PBMCs served as the source of the TCR library. Graves' disease diagnoses followed American Thyroid Association guidelines. As to this clonotype: Its target is not known.

The specimen was peripheral blood mononuclear cells (PBMCs), collected when the disease was refractory, from a patient treated with antithyroid drugs. The chain employs TRBV5-1 and TRBJ2-7; 7 nucleotides align to TRBD1. The TCR was taken from a female donor with Graves disease. The CDR3 nucleotides are TGCGCCAGCAGCTTGAGGGGGCTAGGGAAGAAAATCTACGAGCAGTACTTC. Its translation is CASSLRGLGKKIYEQYF.